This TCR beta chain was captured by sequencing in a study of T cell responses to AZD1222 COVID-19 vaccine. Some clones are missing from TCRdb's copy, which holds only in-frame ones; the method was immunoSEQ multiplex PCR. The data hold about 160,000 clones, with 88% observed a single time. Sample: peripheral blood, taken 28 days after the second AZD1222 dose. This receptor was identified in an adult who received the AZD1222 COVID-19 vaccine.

For the CDR3, the DNA is TGTGCCTGGAGTGTACAAGGGGTAGATGGCTACACCTTC. It yields the protein CAWSVQGVDGYTF. V gene TRBV30 combines with J gene TRBJ1-2, with D perhaps TRBD1 (5 bases). Trimming left V 0 bases short and J 6 bases short, with 11 bases between. Germline V gene data show CDR1 as GTSNPN and CDR2 as SVGIG (reference sequence). The CDR3 has 13 residues.